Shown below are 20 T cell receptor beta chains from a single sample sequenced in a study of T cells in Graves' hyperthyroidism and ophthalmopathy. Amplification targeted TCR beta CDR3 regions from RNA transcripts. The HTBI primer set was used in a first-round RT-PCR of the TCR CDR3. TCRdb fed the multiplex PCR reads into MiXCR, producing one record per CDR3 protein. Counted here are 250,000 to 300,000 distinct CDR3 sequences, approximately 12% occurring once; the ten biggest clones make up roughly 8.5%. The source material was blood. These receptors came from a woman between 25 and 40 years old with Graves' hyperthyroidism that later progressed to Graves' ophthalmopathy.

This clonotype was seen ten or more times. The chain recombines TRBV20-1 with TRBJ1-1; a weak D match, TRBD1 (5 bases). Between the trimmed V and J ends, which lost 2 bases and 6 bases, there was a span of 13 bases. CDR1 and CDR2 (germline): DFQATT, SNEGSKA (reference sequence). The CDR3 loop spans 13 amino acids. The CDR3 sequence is CSARSPGLPEAFF. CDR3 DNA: TGCAGTGCTAGAAGCCCAGGGTTACCTGAAGCTTTCTTT.

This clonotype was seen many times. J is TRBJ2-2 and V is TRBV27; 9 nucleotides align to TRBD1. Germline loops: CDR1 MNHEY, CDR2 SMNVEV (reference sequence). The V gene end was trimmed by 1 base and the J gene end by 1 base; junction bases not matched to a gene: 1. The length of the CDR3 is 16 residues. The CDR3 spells CASSLYRGQNTGELFF. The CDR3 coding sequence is TGTGCCAGCAGTTTATACAGGGGGCAGAACACCGGGGAGCTGTTTTTT.

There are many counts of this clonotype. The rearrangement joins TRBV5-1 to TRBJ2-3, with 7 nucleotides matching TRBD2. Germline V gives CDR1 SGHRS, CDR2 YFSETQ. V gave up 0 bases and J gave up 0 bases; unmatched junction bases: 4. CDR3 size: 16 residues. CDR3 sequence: CASSLDEGGSTDTQYF. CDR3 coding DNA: TGCGCCAGCAGCTTGGATGAGGGAGGGAGCACAGATACGCAGTATTTT.

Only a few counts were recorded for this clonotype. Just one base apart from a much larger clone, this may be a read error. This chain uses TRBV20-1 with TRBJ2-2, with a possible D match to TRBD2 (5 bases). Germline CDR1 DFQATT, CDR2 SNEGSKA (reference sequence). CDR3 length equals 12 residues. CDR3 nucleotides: TGCAGTGCTAGCTTAGGTACCGGGGAGCTGCTTTTT. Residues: CSASLGTGELLF.

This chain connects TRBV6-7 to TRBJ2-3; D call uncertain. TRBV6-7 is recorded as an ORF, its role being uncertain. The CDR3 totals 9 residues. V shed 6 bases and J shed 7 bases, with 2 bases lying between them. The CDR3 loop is CASSYTQYF. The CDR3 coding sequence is TGTGCCAGCAGCTATACGCAGTATTTT.

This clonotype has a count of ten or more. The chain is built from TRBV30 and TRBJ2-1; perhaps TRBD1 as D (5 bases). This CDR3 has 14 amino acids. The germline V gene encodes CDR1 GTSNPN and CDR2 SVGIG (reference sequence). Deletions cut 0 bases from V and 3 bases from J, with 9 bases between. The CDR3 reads CAWSVQGLYNEQFF. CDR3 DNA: TGTGCCTGGAGTGTTCAGGGTCTCTACAATGAGCAGTTCTTC.

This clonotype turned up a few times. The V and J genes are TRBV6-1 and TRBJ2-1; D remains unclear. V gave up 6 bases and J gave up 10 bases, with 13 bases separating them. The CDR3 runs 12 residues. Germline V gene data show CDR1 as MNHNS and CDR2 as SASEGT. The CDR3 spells CASSPLYDEQFF. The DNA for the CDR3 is TGTGCCAGCAGCCCCCTCTATGACGAGCAGTTCTTC.

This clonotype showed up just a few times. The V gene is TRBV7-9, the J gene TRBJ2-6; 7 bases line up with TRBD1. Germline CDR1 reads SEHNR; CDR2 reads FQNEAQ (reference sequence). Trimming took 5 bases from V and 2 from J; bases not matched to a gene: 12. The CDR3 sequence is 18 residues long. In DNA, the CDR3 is TGTGCCAGCAGCCTAACAGGGGTTATTCTAGCTGGGGCCAACGTCCTGACTTTC. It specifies CASSLTGVILAGANVLTF.

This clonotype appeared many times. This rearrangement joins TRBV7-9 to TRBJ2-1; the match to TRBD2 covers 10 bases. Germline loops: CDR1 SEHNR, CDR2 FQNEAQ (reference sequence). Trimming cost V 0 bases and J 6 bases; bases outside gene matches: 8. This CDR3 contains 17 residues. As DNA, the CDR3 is TGTGCCAGCAGCTTAGCGGAGGGGCTAGCGGGAGCCAATGAGCAGTTCTTC. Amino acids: CASSLAEGLAGANEQFF.

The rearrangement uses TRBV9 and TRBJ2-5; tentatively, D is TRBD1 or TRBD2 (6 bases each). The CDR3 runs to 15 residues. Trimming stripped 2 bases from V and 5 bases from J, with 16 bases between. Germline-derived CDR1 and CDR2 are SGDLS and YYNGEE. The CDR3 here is CASSVEGGPRETQYF. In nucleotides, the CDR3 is TGTGCCAGCAGCGTGGAGGGGGGACCCCGGGAGACCCAGTACTTC.

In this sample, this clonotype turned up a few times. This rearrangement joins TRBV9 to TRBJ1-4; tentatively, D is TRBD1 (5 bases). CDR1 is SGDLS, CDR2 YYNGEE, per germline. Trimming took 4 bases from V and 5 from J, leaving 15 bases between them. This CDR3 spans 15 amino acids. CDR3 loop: CASSLTGAGNEKLFF. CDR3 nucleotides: TGTGCCAGCAGCTTAACCGGGGCAGGGAATGAAAAACTGTTTTTT. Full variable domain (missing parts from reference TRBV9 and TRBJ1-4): DSGVTQTPKHLITATGQRVTLRCSPRSGDLSVYWYQQSLDQGLQFLIQYYNGEERAKGNILERFSAQQFPDLHSELNLSSLELGDSALYFCASSLTGAGNEKLFFGSGTQLSVL.

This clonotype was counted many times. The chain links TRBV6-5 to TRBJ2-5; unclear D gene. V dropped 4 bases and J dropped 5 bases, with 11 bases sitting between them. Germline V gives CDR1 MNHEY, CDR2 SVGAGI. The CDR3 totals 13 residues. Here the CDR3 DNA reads TGTGCCAGCAGTTTAGTCAATGGGGAGACCCAGTACTTC. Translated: CASSLVNGETQYF.

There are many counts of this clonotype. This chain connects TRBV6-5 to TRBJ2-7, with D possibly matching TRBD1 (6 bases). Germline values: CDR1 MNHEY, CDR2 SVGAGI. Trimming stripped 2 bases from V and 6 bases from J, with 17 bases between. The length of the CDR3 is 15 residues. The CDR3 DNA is TGTGCCAGCAGTTACGAGGTGCAGGGGATTGGCGAGCAGTACTTC. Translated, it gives CASSYEVQGIGEQYF.

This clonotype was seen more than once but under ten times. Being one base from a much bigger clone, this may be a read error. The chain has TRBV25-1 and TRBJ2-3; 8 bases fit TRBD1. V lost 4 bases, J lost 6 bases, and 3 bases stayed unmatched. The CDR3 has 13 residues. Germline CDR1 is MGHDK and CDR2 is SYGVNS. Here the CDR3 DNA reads TGTGCCAGCAGTGGGACAGGGAGGGATACGCAGTATTTT. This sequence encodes CASSGTGRDTQYF.

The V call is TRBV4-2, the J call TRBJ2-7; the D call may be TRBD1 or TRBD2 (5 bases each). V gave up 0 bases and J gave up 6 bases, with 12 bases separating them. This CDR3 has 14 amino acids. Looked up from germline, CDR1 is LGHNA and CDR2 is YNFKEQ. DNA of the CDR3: TGTGCCAGCAGCCAAGATGGGGCAGGGACCGAGCAGTACTTC. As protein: CASSQDGAGTEQYF.

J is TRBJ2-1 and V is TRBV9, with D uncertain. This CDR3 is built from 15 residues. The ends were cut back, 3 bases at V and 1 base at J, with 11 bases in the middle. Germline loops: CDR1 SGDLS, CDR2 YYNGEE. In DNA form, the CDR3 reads TGTGCCAGCAGCGCCGCTCCGGATTCCTACAATGAGCAGTTCTTC. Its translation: CASSAAPDSYNEQFF.

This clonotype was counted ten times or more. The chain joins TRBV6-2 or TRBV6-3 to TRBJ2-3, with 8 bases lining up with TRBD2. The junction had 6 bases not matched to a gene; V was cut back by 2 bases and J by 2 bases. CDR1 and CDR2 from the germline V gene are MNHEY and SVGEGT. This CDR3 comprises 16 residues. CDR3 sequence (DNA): TGTGCCAGCAGTTACGAGGTAGCGGGGTTCACAGATACGCAGTATTTT. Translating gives CASSYEVAGFTDTQYF.

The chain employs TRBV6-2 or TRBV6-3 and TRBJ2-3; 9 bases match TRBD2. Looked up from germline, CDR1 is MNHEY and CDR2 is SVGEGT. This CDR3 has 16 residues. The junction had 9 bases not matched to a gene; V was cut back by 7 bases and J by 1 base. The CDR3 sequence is CASTWGRLAGTDTQYF. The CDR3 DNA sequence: TGTGCCAGCACCTGGGGGCGACTAGCGGGCACAGATACGCAGTATTTT.

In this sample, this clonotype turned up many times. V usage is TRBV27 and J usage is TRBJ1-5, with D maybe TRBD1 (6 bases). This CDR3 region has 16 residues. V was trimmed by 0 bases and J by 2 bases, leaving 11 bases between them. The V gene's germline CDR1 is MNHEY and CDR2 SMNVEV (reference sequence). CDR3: CASSLSQGRGNQPQHF. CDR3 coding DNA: TGTGCCAGCAGTTTATCGCAGGGGAGGGGCAATCAGCCCCAGCATTTT.

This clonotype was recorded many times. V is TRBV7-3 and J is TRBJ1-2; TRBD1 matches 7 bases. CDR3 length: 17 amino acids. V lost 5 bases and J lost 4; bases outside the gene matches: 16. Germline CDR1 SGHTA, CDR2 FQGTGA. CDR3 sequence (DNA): TGTGCCAGCAGCAACCGGGACAGCCTACCAGACATCTATGGCTACACCTTC. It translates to CASSNRDSLPDIYGYTF.